This T cell receptor (beta chain) is from a study of a mutant IDH1 vaccine in newly diagnosed glioma. Overall study: Of the patients given treatment, roughly 60% were male and 37.5% were female, and a mean age of around 41 years was recorded. Study-level points and caveats: There seemed to be no relation between pseudoprogression and changes in top peripheral T cell clonotypes. Detectable vaccine-induced immune responses arose in around 93% of patients.

The V and J ends lost 0 bases and 9 bases respectively, with 7 bases between them. The CDR3 runs to 12 residues. Germline lookup yields CDR1 ENHRY and CDR2 SYGVKD. Worth noting for this clone: The antigen is unknown.

Produced via immunoSEQ multiplex PCR; TCRdb's table is partial and in-frame only. The sample carries under 150,000 clones, roughly 90% recorded once. Regarding time point: week 11, during vaccination. The investigators gave 300 ug of mutant IDH1 20-mer peptide in each vaccine dose, together with topical imiquimod. The TCR sequence derives from a woman between 45 and 65 years old with glioma. The input for sequencing was PBMCs, taken from a glioma patient whose treatment included an IDH1 peptide vaccine. The chain joins TRBV10-3 to TRBJ2-3; D ambiguous. The CDR3 spells CAISESPDTQYF. In nucleotides, the CDR3 is TGTGCCATCAGTGAGTCTCCCGACACGCAGTATTTT.